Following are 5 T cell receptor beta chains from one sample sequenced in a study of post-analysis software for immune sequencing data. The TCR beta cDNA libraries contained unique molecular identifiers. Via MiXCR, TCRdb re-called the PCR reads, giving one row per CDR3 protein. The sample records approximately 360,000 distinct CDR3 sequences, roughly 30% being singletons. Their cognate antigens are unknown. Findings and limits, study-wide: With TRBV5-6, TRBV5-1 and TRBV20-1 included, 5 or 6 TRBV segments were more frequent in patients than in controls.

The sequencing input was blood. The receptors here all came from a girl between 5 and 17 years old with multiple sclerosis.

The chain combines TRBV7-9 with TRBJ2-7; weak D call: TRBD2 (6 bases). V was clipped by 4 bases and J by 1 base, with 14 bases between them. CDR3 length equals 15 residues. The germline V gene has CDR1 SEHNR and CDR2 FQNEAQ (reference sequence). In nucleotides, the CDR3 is TGTGCCAGCAGCTACTTTGGACGGGAGTCCTACGAGCAGTACTTC. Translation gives CASSYFGRESYEQYF.

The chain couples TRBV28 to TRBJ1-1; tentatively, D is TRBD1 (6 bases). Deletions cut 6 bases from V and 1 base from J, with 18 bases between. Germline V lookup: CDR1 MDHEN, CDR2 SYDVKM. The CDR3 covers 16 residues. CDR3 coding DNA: TGTGCCAGCAGGCCCCCCCTGGGACAATCGAACACTGAAGCTTTCTTT. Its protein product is CASRPPLGQSNTEAFF. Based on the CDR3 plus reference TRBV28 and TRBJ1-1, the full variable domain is DVKVTQSSRYLVKRTGEKVFLECVQDMDHENMFWYRQDPGLGLRLIYFSYDVKMKEKGDIPEGYSVSREKKERFSLILESASTNQTSMYLCASRPPLGQSNTEAFFGQGTRLTVV.

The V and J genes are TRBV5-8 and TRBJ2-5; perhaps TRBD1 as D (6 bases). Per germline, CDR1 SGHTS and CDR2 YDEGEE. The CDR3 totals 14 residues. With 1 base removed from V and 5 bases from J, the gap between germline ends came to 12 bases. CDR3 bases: TGTGCCAGCAGCTTGAGGGGGAATGTTGAGACCCAGTACTTC. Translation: CASSLRGNVETQYF.

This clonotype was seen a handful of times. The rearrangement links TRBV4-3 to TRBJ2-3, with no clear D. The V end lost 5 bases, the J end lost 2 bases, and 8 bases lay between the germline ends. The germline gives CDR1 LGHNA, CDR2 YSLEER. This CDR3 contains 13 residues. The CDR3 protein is CASSYWDTDTQYF. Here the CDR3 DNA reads TGCGCCAGCAGCTATTGGGACACAGATACGCAGTATTTT.

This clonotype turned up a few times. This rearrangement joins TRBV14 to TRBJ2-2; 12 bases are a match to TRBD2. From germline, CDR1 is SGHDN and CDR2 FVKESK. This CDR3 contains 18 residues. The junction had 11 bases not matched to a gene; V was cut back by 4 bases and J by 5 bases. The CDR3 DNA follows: TGTGCCAGCAGCCGATCTAGCGGGGGGGCACTGAGAACCGGGGAGCTGTTTTTT. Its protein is CASSRSSGGALRTGELFF. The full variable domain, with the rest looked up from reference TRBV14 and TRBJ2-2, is EAGVTQFPSHSVIEKGQTVTLRCDPISGHDNLYWYRRVMGKEIKFLLHFVKESKQDESGMPNNRFLAERTGGTYSTLKVQPAELEDSGVYFCASSRSSGGALRTGELFFGEGSRLTVL.